The entry below describes one TCR beta chain. The data were taken from a study of blood T cell repertoires in COVID-19. This CDR3 is built from 12 residues. The V gene's germline CDR1 is MDHEN and CDR2 SYDVKM. V was clipped by 7 bases and J by 4 bases, with 10 bases between them. In the authors' methods: It was from reference gene primer amplification that nucleated cell counts were estimated. Sequenced by immunoSEQ multiplex PCR; TCRdb stores in-frame clones only, minus some. V, J and clone size are those of that table, while D and trimming were read from the DNA. The sample contains roughly 190,000 clones, approximately 80% of which appear only once.

The chain uses TRBV28 and TRBJ1-1, with a weak D call TRBD1 (5 bases). The material sequenced was peripheral blood. The receptor was isolated from a human donor in a cohort sampled during active COVID-19. For the CDR3, the DNA is TGTGCCAGCAATTATAGGGGCACTGAAGCTTTCTTT. Its translation: CASNYRGTEAFF.